Included here is one TCR beta chain sequence, with context. The sample originates from a study of blood T cell repertoires in COVID-19. The overall study: COVID-19 samples, acute and convalescent, were from the United States, Italy and Spain. Nucleic acid was either cDNA or gDNA, and it came from T cells, B-cell-depleted T cells, or PBMCs.

V gave up 4 bases and J gave up 1 base; unmatched junction bases: 8. This CDR3 has 17 residues. Germline V gives CDR1 MNHEY, CDR2 SMNVEV (reference sequence). As originally analysed: Reference gene primer amplification gave estimated nucleated cell counts. TCRdb keeps only in-frame clones here, not all; method: immunoSEQ multiplex PCR. That table furnishes V, J and clone size, whereas the DNA furnished D and trimming. The table has some 88,000 clones, 79% seen once. The specimen was peripheral blood. This sequence joins TRBV27 and TRBJ1-1; 11 positions match TRBD1. This sequence was found in a human donor in a cohort sampled during active COVID-19. The CDR3 nucleotides are TGTGCCAGCAGTTCCAGGACAGGGGGCATGTCGAACACTGAAGCTTTCTTT. It specifies CASSSRTGGMSNTEAFF.